This passage covers 26 T cell receptor beta chains from one sample sequenced in a study of identifying expanded T cells in peripheral blood. Here immunoSEQ multiplex PCR was the method, and the copy in TCRdb shows in-frame clones only, minus some. This table has 100,000 to 150,000 clones, approximately 80% appearing once. Sequenced sample: blood. All receptors come from a person aged 18 to 75 in good health.

The chain employs TRBV2 and TRBJ2-7; 7 positions match TRBD1. Germline CDR1 SNHLY, CDR2 FYNNEI. The CDR3 spans 16 residues. Trimming at V came to 8 bases and at J to 0 bases, leaving 13 bases not matched to a gene. For the CDR3, the DNA is TGTGCCAGCGCCCAAGAGGGGGACAGAAGCTCCTACGAGCAGTACTTC. Translated, it gives CASAQEGDRSSYEQYF.

The rearrangement joins TRBV18 to TRBJ2-7; D remains ambiguous. Germline V gene lookup returns CDR1 KGHSH and CDR2 LQKENI. The V end lost 2 bases, the J end lost 0 bases, and 11 bases lay between the germline ends. This CDR3 is built from 15 residues. The CDR3 DNA is TGTGCCAGCTCACCAAAGAGTCACAGCTCCTACGAGCAGTACTTC. It is translated as CASSPKSHSSYEQYF. The full variable domain, with the rest looked up from reference TRBV18 and TRBJ2-7, is NAGVMQNPRHLVRRRGQEARLRCSPMKGHSHVYWYRQLPEEGLKFMVYLQKENIIDESGMPKERFSAEFPKEGPSILRIQQVVRGDSAAYFCASSPKSHSSYEQYFGPGTRLTVT.

The V gene is TRBV19, the J gene TRBJ1-5; TRBD1 aligns across 10 bases. Germline values: CDR1 LNHDA, CDR2 SQIVND (reference sequence). This CDR3 region has 15 residues. The V segment lost 3 bases and the J segment 2 bases; nucleotides outside the gene matches: 1. DNA for the CDR3: TGTGCCAGTAGTATCGGGACAGGGGGCAATCAGCCCCAGCATTTT. Its translation: CASSIGTGGNQPQHF.

The chain combines TRBV10-3 with TRBJ1-2; weak D call: TRBD1 (6 bases). Trimming removed 4 bases from V and 4 bases from J, with 13 bases in between. CDR1 is ENHRY, CDR2 SYGVKD, per germline. The CDR3 totals 14 residues. CDR3: CAISASGTPYGYTF. The CDR3 nucleotides read TGTGCCATCAGTGCTTCCGGGACACCCTATGGCTACACCTTC.

This sequence joins TRBV4-3 and TRBJ2-1, with TRBD2 matching over 7 bases. The CDR3 runs 14 residues. Trimming at V came to 3 bases and at J to 6 bases, leaving 5 bases not matched to a gene. Germline values: CDR1 LGHNA, CDR2 YSLEER. CDR3 in amino acids: CASSHSGDFNEQFF. As DNA, the CDR3 is TGCGCCAGCAGCCACAGCGGGGATTTCAATGAGCAGTTCTTC.

This clone was detected once. This chain links TRBV7-2 with TRBJ2-7, with 12 positions matching TRBD1. Germline V gives CDR1 SGHTA, CDR2 FQGNSA. J lost 7 bases, V lost 5 bases, and 12 bases had no gene match. This CDR3 region has 16 residues. The CDR3 sequence: CASSPHPGQGAGEQYF. CDR3 sequence (DNA): TGTGCCAGCAGCCCCCACCCGGGACAGGGGGCGGGAGAGCAGTACTTC.

This clone was observed a few times. The chain links TRBV6-5 to TRBJ2-5; perhaps TRBD2 as D (5 bases). V lost 4 bases and J 1 base, leaving 16 bases between the germline ends. Germline V CDR1 and CDR2: MNHEY, SVGAGI. This CDR3 comprises 16 residues. CDR3 sequence reads: CASSSPFGSSQETQYF. The DNA for the CDR3 is TGTGCCAGCAGTTCCCCTTTTGGGAGTTCCCAAGAGACCCAGTACTTC.

This chain connects TRBV7-2 to TRBJ1-2; unclear D gene. CDR1 is SGHTA, CDR2 FQGNSA, per germline. The CDR3 spans 13 residues. V gave up 4 bases and J gave up 5 bases, with 11 bases separating them. CDR3 coding DNA: TGTGCCAGCAGCTCCCGGTGGGGATATGGCTACACCTTC. Translated: CASSSRWGYGYTF.

This clone has a count of ten or more. V is TRBV7-9 and J is TRBJ1-6; 9 nucleotides match TRBD1. CDR3 length: 16 residues. The junction had 8 bases not matched to a gene; V was cut back by 5 bases and J by 6 bases. In germline, CDR1 is SEHNR, CDR2 FQNEAQ (reference sequence). This chain's CDR3 is CASSRGTGRRNSPLHF. As DNA, the CDR3 is TGTGCCAGCAGCCGAGGGACAGGGCGACGTAATTCACCCCTCCACTTT.

The CDR3 protein is CASGQAYRQGKGNYGYTF. As DNA, the CDR3 is TGTGCTAGTGGCCAGGCCTATCGACAGGGGAAGGGTAACTATGGCTACACCTTC. The chain couples TRBV12-5 to TRBJ1-2; 8 bases fit TRBD1. The CDR3 contains 18 residues. Per germline, CDR1 LGHNT and CDR2 FRNRAP. The junction had 16 bases not matched to a gene; V was cut back by 6 bases and J by 1 base.

This chain connects TRBV5-1 to TRBJ2-2; D perhaps matches TRBD2 (5 bases). The CDR3 runs to 16 residues. V was cut by 3 bases and J by 0 bases, with 12 bases left in between. The germline CDR1 and CDR2 sequences are SGHRS and YFSETQ. Here the CDR3 reads CASSWRNSANTGELFF. Written as DNA, the CDR3 is TGCGCCAGCAGCTGGAGGAACAGCGCGAACACCGGGGAGCTGTTTTTT.

The V gene is TRBV10-3, the J gene TRBJ2-1; TRBD2 matches at 7 bases. The CDR3 is 16 amino acids. V trimming: 0 bases; J trimming: 2 bases; junction bases outside the gene matches: 4. Per germline, CDR1 ENHRY and CDR2 SYGVKD. CDR3 coding DNA: TGTGCCATCAGTGAGTCGGCGGGGGTTACCTACAATGAGCAGTTCTTC. Amino acid sequence: CAISESAGVTYNEQFF.

This clone appeared many times. The chain couples TRBV5-1 to TRBJ1-2; D possibly corresponds to TRBD1 (5 bases). Per the germline V gene, CDR1 is SGHRS and CDR2 is YFSETQ. Trimming took off 0 bases at V and 5 bases at J, with 11 bases between the two ends. The CDR3 has 14 residues. CDR3 loop: CASSLESPGYGYTF. CDR3 nucleotides: TGCGCCAGCAGCTTGGAATCCCCAGGGTATGGCTACACCTTC.

The chain recombines TRBV9 with TRBJ2-1, with 8 nucleotides matching TRBD2. Trimming took 0 bases from V and 5 from J; bases not matched to a gene: 1. This CDR3 spans 14 amino acids. Germline V gene sequence: CDR1 SGDLS, CDR2 YYNGEE. CDR3 protein: CASSVAGGNNEQFF. The CDR3 bases are TGTGCCAGCAGCGTAGCGGGGGGGAACAATGAGCAGTTCTTC.

The V and J genes are TRBV7-2 and TRBJ2-7; the match to TRBD1 covers 8 bases. This CDR3 is 15 amino acids long. Looked up from germline, CDR1 is SGHTA and CDR2 is FQGNSA. After removal of 5 bases from V and 3 bases from J, the junction contained 9 bases not matched to a gene. Written as DNA, the CDR3 is TGTGCCAGCAGCACCTCCGGGACAGGCTTCTACGAGCAGTACTTC. Protein sequence: CASSTSGTGFYEQYF.

The chain employs TRBV7-9 and TRBJ1-2; unclear D gene. Trimming pared 1 base from V and 6 bases from J, leaving 18 bases between. This CDR3 has 16 residues. CDR1 is SEHNR, CDR2 FQNEAQ, per germline (reference sequence). As DNA, the CDR3 is TGTGCCAGCAGCTTAGACTTCCGAGGGAAGGAGGATGGCTACACCTTC. Translating it yields CASSLDFRGKEDGYTF.

Comments on this clone: The germline gene is not matched at one end of the junction; a read error may be the cause. The J gene is TRBJ1-4, the V gene TRBV27, with 11 bases that match TRBD1. Per the germline V gene, CDR1 is MNHEY and CDR2 is SMNVEV (reference sequence). The CDR3 loop spans 16 amino acids. Written as DNA, the CDR3 is TGTGCTAGCAGTACCACCTGGACAGGGGGCCGAGAAAAACTGTTTTTT. Translation gives CASSTTWTGGREKLFF.

V gene TRBV15 combines with J gene TRBJ2-5, with 7 bases aligning to TRBD2. Trimming took 0 bases from V and 4 from J; bases not matched to a gene: 11. The CDR3 is made up of 17 amino acids. Looked up from germline, CDR1 is LNHNV and CDR2 is YYDKDF (reference sequence). DNA of the CDR3: TGTGCCACCAGCAGAGATTTTACGGCGGGGGTAGGAGAGACCCAGTACTTC. This sequence encodes CATSRDFTAGVGETQYF.

The genes are TRBV11-3 and TRBJ2-7; 7 bases agree with TRBD1. This CDR3 spans 15 amino acids. Per germline, CDR1 SGHNT and CDR2 YENEEA. Trimming took 4 bases from V and 3 from J; bases not matched to a gene: 9. The CDR3 bases are TGTGCCAGCAGCTCACCTTCGACAGGGCGCTACGAGCAGTACTTC. It translates to CASSSPSTGRYEQYF. The variable domain in full, with the rest retrieved from reference TRBV11-3 and TRBJ2-7, is EAGVVQSPRYKIIEKKQPVAFWCNPISGHNTLYWYLQNLGQGPELLIRYENEEAVDDSQLPKDRFSAERLKGVDSTLKIQPAELGDSAVYLCASSSPSTGRYEQYFGPGTRLTVT.

The chain has TRBV10-3 and TRBJ2-5; no definite D call. With 7 bases removed from V and 1 base from J, the gap between germline ends came to 10 bases. Looked up from germline, CDR1 is ENHRY and CDR2 is SYGVKD. This CDR3 spans 13 amino acids. CDR3 in DNA: TGTGCCATCAAAGCGCAGACCCAAGAGACCCAGTACTTC. It translates to CAIKAQTQETQYF.

This clone was seen only once. The rearrangement joins TRBV29-1 to TRBJ1-2, with 7 nucleotides matching TRBD1. V was clipped by 3 bases and J by 5 bases; unmatched bases: 12. Looked up from germline, CDR1 is SQVTM and CDR2 is ANQGSEA. The CDR3 loop spans 15 amino acids. CDR3 in DNA: TGCAGCGTTGAGAAGTACGCAGGGGGTTGGTATGGCTACACCTTC. Protein sequence: CSVEKYAGGWYGYTF. Filled out from reference TRBV29-1 and TRBJ1-2, the complete variable domain reads SAVISQKPSRDICQRGTSLTIQCQVDSQVTMMFWYRQQPGQSLTLIATANQGSEATYESGFVIDKFPISRPNLTFSTLTVSNMSPEDSSIYLCSVEKYAGGWYGYTFGSGTRLTVV.

The CDR3 DNA sequence: TGTGCCAGCAGTTACAGGGCCCCAAACACTGAAGCTTTCTTT. Protein sequence: CASSYRAPNTEAFF. V is TRBV27 and J is TRBJ1-1; D possibly corresponds to TRBD1 (6 bases). The CDR3 is 14 residues long. Trimming took off 4 bases at V and 2 bases at J, with 11 bases between the two ends. Germline values: CDR1 MNHEY, CDR2 SMNVEV (reference sequence).

The chain couples TRBV29-1 to TRBJ1-2; 7 bases are shared with TRBD1. Germline V gene lookup returns CDR1 SQVTM and CDR2 ANQGSEA. The CDR3 contains 16 residues. Trimming took 7 bases from V and 1 from J; bases not matched to a gene: 15. CDR3 region: CSATQRDSYFNYGYTF. CDR3 in DNA: TGCAGCGCTACCCAACGGGACAGCTACTTTAACTATGGCTACACCTTC.

The chain employs TRBV10-3 and TRBJ1-3; TRBD1 matches 7 bases. The length of the CDR3 is 13 residues. J was trimmed by 6 bases and V by 6 bases; bases with no gene match: 5. From germline, CDR1 is ENHRY and CDR2 SYGVKD. CDR3 nucleotide sequence: TGTGCCATCAGAGGGACAGAGATAAACACCATATATTTT. The encoded protein is CAIRGTEINTIYF.

DNA of the CDR3: TGCGCCAGCAGCCAAGGAATCCCGGGACAGGTGGGAAAACTGTTTTTT. Translation: CASSQGIPGQVGKLFF. The chain has TRBV4-3 and TRBJ1-4, with 8 bases that match TRBD1. The V and J ends lost 1 base and 10 bases, in that order; junction bases with no gene match: 11. The CDR3 covers 16 residues. Germline CDR1 is LGHNA and CDR2 is YSLEER.

The chain carries TRBV10-1 and TRBJ1-6; D unresolved. This CDR3 comprises 15 residues. Germline assignment: CDR1 WNHNN and CDR2 SYGVQD (reference sequence). V was cut by 3 bases and J by 0 bases, with 6 bases left in between. The CDR3: CASSDTSSYNSPLHF. The DNA for the CDR3 is TGCGCCAGCAGTGATACGAGCTCCTATAATTCACCCCTCCACTTT.